The 19 T cell receptor beta chains given below trace back to one sample, sequenced in a study of cytomegalovirus exposure and HLA in healthy donors (dated by TCRdb to 2016 to 2017). Library preparation used the immunoSEQ multiplex PCR assay. The table was pulled from immuneACCESS by TCRdb, which kept in-frame rearrangements only. Such tables lose some clones; where checked, under half of the loss comes from unresolved V genes, and the rest has no known cause. Recorded for this sample are roughly 180,000 clones; approximately 88% of them occurred a single time. Clones ranked in the top ten supply less than 9% of the sample. Sequences were obtained from PBMCs. The source of these receptors is a young man in good health and CMV-seropositive.

The chain joins TRBV28 to TRBJ1-5; TRBD1 agrees at 8 bases. Germline V gene sequence: CDR1 MDHEN, CDR2 SYDVKM. The CDR3 has 14 residues. Trimming cost V 6 bases and J 0 bases; bases outside gene matches: 1. The CDR3, as DNA: TGTGCCAGCAGGGACAGGGATAGCAATCAGCCCCAGCATTTT. Its protein is CASRDRDSNQPQHF.

CDR3 in DNA: TGTGCCAGCAGCGCCCCACAGGGGGTGGGGTATGGCTACACCTTC. Its protein is CASSAPQGVGYGYTF. The chain uses TRBV9 and TRBJ1-2, with 8 bases that match TRBD1. Germline assignment: CDR1 SGDLS and CDR2 YYNGEE. The CDR3 runs to 15 residues. Losses at the gene ends were 3 bases for V and 5 bases for J; bases not matched to a gene: 9.

This rearrangement joins TRBV5-1 to TRBJ2-7, with 7 nucleotides matching TRBD1. The germline CDR1 and CDR2 sequences are SGHRS and YFSETQ. This CDR3 comprises 12 residues. After removal of 5 bases from V and 3 bases from J, the junction contained 2 bases not matched to a gene. The CDR3 DNA reads as TGCGCCAGCAGGGACAGGTACTACGAGCAGTACTTC. Translation gives CASRDRYYEQYF.

This chain joins TRBV5-6 and TRBJ2-7, with unresolved D. The CDR3 loop spans 15 amino acids. Trimming cost V 6 bases and J 2 bases, with 18 bases left between them. The germline gives CDR1 SGHDT, CDR2 YYEEEE. The CDR3 spells CASTLPSSPPYEQYF. The CDR3 DNA reads TGTGCCAGCACCCTGCCCTCCAGTCCCCCCTACGAGCAGTACTTC.

This sequence joins TRBV19 and TRBJ2-3, with 8 bases lining up with TRBD1. The CDR3 loop spans 18 amino acids. After removal of 3 bases from V and 1 base from J, the junction contained 12 bases not matched to a gene. Germline CDR1 is LNHDA and CDR2 is SQIVND (reference sequence). CDR3: CASSMAGGAAGRTDTQYF. CDR3 nucleotide sequence: TGTGCCAGTAGTATGGCAGGGGGCGCGGCGGGACGCACAGATACGCAGTATTTT.

This chain links TRBV4-3 with TRBJ2-3; possible D gene TRBD1, 6 bases. The V gene's germline CDR1 is LGHNA and CDR2 YSLEER. The CDR3 sequence is 16 residues long. The ends were cut back, 0 bases at V and 0 bases at J, with 10 bases in the middle. Here the CDR3 DNA reads TGCGCCAGCAGCCAAGATGGGGGCTCGAGCACAGATACGCAGTATTTT. It translates to CASSQDGGSSTDTQYF.

This sequence joins TRBV6-5 and TRBJ1-2; 9 nucleotides line up with TRBD1. The germline CDR1 and CDR2 sequences are MNHEY and SVGAGI. Unmatched junction bases numbered 8, after V lost 7 bases and J lost 8 bases. The length of the CDR3 is 13 residues. CDR3 coding DNA: TGTGCCAGCAAAGGACAGGGGATCGGCGGCTACACCTTC. As protein: CASKGQGIGGYTF.

The chain recombines TRBV4-3 with TRBJ2-4; TRBD2 aligns across 13 bases. Germline CDR1 is LGHNA and CDR2 is YSLEER. Germline trimming cut 0 bases from V and 7 bases from J; bases unmatched to any gene: 3. The CDR3 is made up of 16 amino acids. CDR3: CASSQDTSGRANIQYF. CDR3 in DNA: TGCGCCAGCAGCCAAGATACTAGCGGGAGGGCGAACATTCAGTACTTC.

The chain carries TRBV28 and TRBJ2-7, with D possibly being TRBD2 (6 bases). Germline loops: CDR1 MDHEN, CDR2 SYDVKM. The CDR3 length is 12 residues. Trimming cost V 10 bases and J 4 bases, with 14 bases left between them. CDR3 sequence reads: CATTSGVYEQYF. CDR3 coding DNA: TGTGCCACAACCTCGGGGGTATACGAGCAGTACTTC. Full variable domain (outside the CDR3, taken from reference TRBV28 and TRBJ2-7): DVKVTQSSRYLVKRTGEKVFLECVQDMDHENMFWYRQDPGLGLRLIYFSYDVKMKEKGDIPEGYSVSREKKERFSLILESASTNQTSMYLCATTSGVYEQYFGPGTRLTVT.

This sequence joins TRBV25-1 and TRBJ1-2, with 7 bases that match TRBD1. The germline gives CDR1 MGHDK, CDR2 SYGVNS. J lost 9 bases, V lost 9 bases, and 13 bases had no gene match. CDR3 length: 13 amino acids. The CDR3 region has the DNA TGTGCCAGGCCGACAGGGACGGGGCGAAGCTACACCTTC. Encoded protein: CARPTGTGRSYTF.

The chain carries TRBV27 and TRBJ2-7; D unresolved. This CDR3 region has 14 residues. CDR1 and CDR2 (germline): MNHEY, SMNVEV (reference sequence). V was pared by 6 bases and J by 0 bases, with 12 bases between. This CDR3 is CASRPGGYSYEQYF. The CDR3 coding sequence is TGTGCCAGCAGGCCTGGCGGCTACTCCTACGAGCAGTACTTC.

V usage is TRBV6-5 and J usage is TRBJ1-1, with TRBD1 matching over 8 bases. The CDR3 loop spans 15 amino acids. The germline gives CDR1 MNHEY, CDR2 SVGAGI. After removal of 5 bases from V and 0 bases from J, the junction contained 5 bases not matched to a gene. The CDR3 spells CASSRTGNMNTEAFF. CDR3 DNA sequence: TGTGCCAGCAGTAGGACAGGGAACATGAACACTGAAGCTTTCTTT.

The V and J genes are TRBV5-4 and TRBJ1-2, with unresolved D. The CDR3 length is 16 residues. V was trimmed by 3 bases and J by 5 bases, leaving 20 bases between them. Per the germline V gene, CDR1 is SGHNT and CDR2 is YYREEE (reference sequence). CDR3 coding DNA: TGTGCCAGCAGCTCCCCATCGGCTAATCAGGCGTATGGCTACACCTTC. Translating gives CASSSPSANQAYGYTF.

V and J are TRBV27 and TRBJ2-1, with 10 bases aligning to TRBD2. The CDR3 length is 15 residues. The V segment lost 0 bases and the J segment 6 bases; nucleotides outside the gene matches: 2. Germline CDR1 and CDR2: MNHEY and SMNVEV (reference sequence). CDR3 loop: CASSLSPSGSNEQFF. The CDR3 DNA follows: TGTGCCAGCAGTTTATCGCCTAGCGGGAGCAATGAGCAGTTCTTC.

The chain links TRBV27 to TRBJ2-2, with 12 bases lining up with TRBD2. The germline CDR1 and CDR2 sequences are MNHEY and SMNVEV (reference sequence). The V segment lost 8 bases and the J segment 7 bases; nucleotides outside the gene matches: 8. This CDR3 region has 15 residues. The CDR3, as DNA: TGTGCCAGCGGTCTAACTAGCGGGAGGATCGGGGAGCTGTTTTTT. Protein product: CASGLTSGRIGELFF.

V usage is TRBV5-4 and J usage is TRBJ2-1; D remains unclear. V dropped 5 bases and J dropped 8 bases, with 14 bases sitting between them. The germline CDR1 and CDR2 sequences are SGHNT and YYREEE (reference sequence). CDR3 size: 13 residues. CDR3 sequence: CASRDILVYEQFF. Here the CDR3 DNA reads TGTGCCAGCAGAGACATATTGGTATATGAGCAGTTCTTC.

The CDR3 spells CASSRGRERAYEQYF. DNA of the CDR3: TGCGCCAGCAGCCGGGGGCGGGAGCGGGCCTACGAGCAGTACTTC. The rearrangement joins TRBV5-1 to TRBJ2-7; TRBD2 is a possible D gene (7 bases). V shed 4 bases and J shed 2 bases, with 16 bases lying between them. Germline assignment: CDR1 SGHRS and CDR2 YFSETQ. This CDR3 contains 15 residues. Using reference TRBV5-1 and TRBJ2-7 for the parts outside the CDR3, the full variable domain is KAGVTQTPRYLIKTRGQQVTLSCSPISGHRSVSWYQQTPGQGLQFLFEYFSETQRNKGNFPGRFSGRQFSNSRSEMNVSTLELGDSALYLCASSRGRERAYEQYFGPGTRLTVT.

The J gene is TRBJ1-1, the V gene TRBV13; 9 nucleotides agree with TRBD1. J gave up 1 base and V 5 bases, and 17 bases lay outside the gene matches. Per the germline V gene, CDR1 is PRHDT and CDR2 is FYEKMQ (reference sequence). The CDR3 is 19 residues long. The CDR3 bases are TGTGCCAGCAGCCAACAGGGGGCTTTTTCCCACATCGCGAACACTGAAGCTTTCTTT. This translates into CASSQQGAFSHIANTEAFF.

The chain is built from TRBV2 and TRBJ2-1, with TRBD2 matching over 7 bases. The V gene's germline CDR1 is SNHLY and CDR2 FYNNEI. The CDR3 is 15 amino acids. Trimming cost V 5 bases and J 5 bases; bases outside gene matches: 9. The CDR3 is CASSSPSGVNNEQFF. The CDR3 DNA reads TGTGCCAGCAGTTCTCCAAGCGGGGTCAACAATGAGCAGTTCTTC.